This paragraph reports one T cell receptor beta chain. Antigen: not known. Germline loops: CDR1 SQVTM, CDR2 ANQGSEA. The CDR3 spans 12 residues. With V trimmed by 8 bases and J by 5 bases, 8 bases remained unmatched. This specimen comes from a study of blood T cells in healthy people across ages. General study points: While age rose, TCR beta diversity per million T cells dropped in a roughly linear way.

Together with a sample-barcoded 5' primer, a J-beta primer mix was included in a second PCR lasting 7 to 11 cycles. TCRdb reprocessed the 5' RACE reads via MiXCR and lists one record per CDR3 protein. The data contain about 640,000 distinct CDR3 sequences, approximately 30% of them singletons. The origin of this receptor is an elderly woman in good health. The source material was blood. The V call is TRBV29-1, the J call TRBJ2-5; 7 nucleotides agree with TRBD2. CDR3 DNA: TGCAGCATCCGGGACGGGAGGGAGACCCAGTACTTC. Its protein is CSIRDGRETQYF.